This entry lists 29 T cell receptor beta chains sequenced from one sample in a study of T cell responses to AZD1222 COVID-19 vaccine. Assay: immunoSEQ multiplex PCR; the TCRdb copy retains only in-frame clones and omits some. The table has about 120,000 clones, about 87% seen once. This specimen was peripheral blood, taken on day 0 of AZD1222 vaccination. These TCRs come from an adult in good health.

The chain combines TRBV6-4 with TRBJ1-5, with unresolved D. The length of the CDR3 is 13 residues. Looked up from germline, CDR1 is MRHNA and CDR2 is SNTAGT. Trimming left V 2 bases short and J 2 bases short, with 4 bases between. CDR3 in DNA: TGTGCCAGCAGTGACGGCGGCAATCAGCCCCAGCATTTT. As protein: CASSDGGNQPQHF.

The genes are TRBV5-4 and TRBJ2-3; D may be TRBD2 (6 bases). Germline CDR1 and CDR2: SGHNT and YYREEE (reference sequence). Deletions cut 0 bases from V and 5 bases from J, with 19 bases between. This CDR3 comprises 17 residues. CDR3 bases: TGTGCCAGCAGCTTGGGACCGAGCGGAGGGGATTTAGATACGCAGTATTTT. It specifies CASSLGPSGGDLDTQYF.

The gene calls are TRBV5-1 and TRBJ2-1, with a possible D match to TRBD2 (6 bases). Germline loops: CDR1 SGHRS, CDR2 YFSETQ. This CDR3 has 15 amino acids. The V end was cut by 2 bases, the J end by 6 bases, with 15 bases between. In nucleotides, the CDR3 is TGCGCCAGCAGCTTCCAAGCGGGTGGATCCAATGAGCAGTTCTTC. This gives the protein CASSFQAGGSNEQFF.

The V and J genes are TRBV28 and TRBJ2-7, with 8 bases lining up with TRBD2. The CDR3 sequence is 13 residues long. Germline CDR1 MDHEN, CDR2 SYDVKM. Germline trimming cut 6 bases from V and 0 bases from J; bases unmatched to any gene: 1. The chain's CDR3 is CASRTSGSYEQYF. The CDR3 DNA reads as TGTGCCAGCAGAACTAGCGGCTCCTACGAGCAGTACTTC.

This clone appeared once. The V gene is TRBV2, the J gene TRBJ1-1; 8 bases match TRBD1. J was trimmed by 6 bases and V by 5 bases; bases with no gene match: 17. The CDR3 is 17 amino acids. Looked up from germline, CDR1 is SNHLY and CDR2 is FYNNEI. The CDR3 nucleotides are TGTGCCAGCAGTCTACAACGACCAGGACAGGGTGCCCCTGAAGCTTTCTTT. Its protein is CASSLQRPGQGAPEAFF.

This chain uses TRBV27 with TRBJ2-3; 13 nucleotides agree with TRBD2. The ends lost 8 bases at V and 7 bases at J; junction bases unmatched: 9. Germline V lookup: CDR1 MNHEY, CDR2 SMNVEV (reference sequence). This CDR3 spans 15 amino acids. The CDR3 DNA sequence: TGTGCCAGCTCTCCGGGGGGACTAGCGGGATATACGCAGTATTTT. Translated, it gives CASSPGGLAGYTQYF.

The CDR3 nucleotides read TGTGCCAGCAGTTTTTCTTCCGGGGGCTCGTACGAGCAGTACTTC. It yields the protein CASSFSSGGSYEQYF. The V call is TRBV27, the J call TRBJ2-7, with D perhaps given as TRBD1 or TRBD2 (6 bases each). V was trimmed by 3 bases and J by 4 bases, leaving 16 bases between them. Germline assignment: CDR1 MNHEY and CDR2 SMNVEV (reference sequence). The CDR3 length is 15 residues.

V and J are TRBV12-5 and TRBJ1-1; D unclear. The germline CDR1 and CDR2 sequences are LGHNT and FRNRAP. The V end was cut by 3 bases, the J end by 8 bases, with 10 bases between. This CDR3 contains 12 residues. The DNA for the CDR3 is TGTGCTAGTGGTTTACGGAAGGAGGAAGCTTTCTTT. Amino acids: CASGLRKEEAFF.

The count of this clone is one. In DNA form, the CDR3 reads TGCGCCAGCAGCCGACAACTAGCGGGAGGGACCGGGGAGCTGTTTTTT. It yields the protein CASSRQLAGGTGELFF. The chain has TRBV4-1 and TRBJ2-2; 13 nucleotides agree with TRBD2. This CDR3 comprises 16 residues. CDR1 and CDR2 from the germline V gene are MGHRA and YSYEKL. The ends lost 4 bases at V and 5 bases at J; junction bases unmatched: 4.

CDR3 protein: CASSRGTGDRYNEQFF. The CDR3 DNA sequence: TGCGCCAGCAGCCGCGGAACGGGAGACCGGTACAATGAGCAGTTCTTC. The chain recombines TRBV5-1 with TRBJ2-1; perhaps TRBD2 as D (6 bases). CDR1 is SGHRS, CDR2 YFSETQ, per germline. The CDR3 covers 16 residues. V was trimmed by 4 bases and J by 4 bases, leaving 18 bases between them.

The chain couples TRBV5-1 to TRBJ2-3; 10 nucleotides align to TRBD2. The CDR3 totals 17 residues. V lost 2 bases, J lost 0 bases, and 6 bases stayed unmatched. CDR1 is SGHRS and CDR2 is YFSETQ in the germline V gene. The CDR3 sequence is CASSFRLAGASTDTQYF. CDR3 coding DNA: TGCGCCAGCAGCTTTCGGCTAGCGGGGGCAAGCACAGATACGCAGTATTTT.

The rearrangement joins TRBV4-3 to TRBJ1-5, with D tentatively TRBD1 (5 bases). This CDR3 has 17 amino acids. V lost 0 bases and J 5 bases, leaving 17 bases between the germline ends. The germline CDR1 and CDR2 sequences are LGHNA and YSLEER. The CDR3 sequence: CASSQEKGGRGDQPQHF. The CDR3 DNA sequence: TGCGCCAGCAGCCAAGAGAAGGGAGGGCGGGGGGATCAGCCCCAGCATTTT.

This chain connects TRBV19 to TRBJ2-3, with TRBD2 as a possible D gene (5 bases). The CDR3 extends over 16 amino acids. The V and J ends lost 3 bases and 6 bases respectively, with 19 bases between them. Looked up from germline, CDR1 is LNHDA and CDR2 is SQIVND (reference sequence). CDR3 region: CASSIAASLGTDTQYF. The CDR3 DNA reads TGTGCCAGTAGTATCGCGGCTAGCCTGGGTACGGATACGCAGTATTTT. Variable domain in full (rest from reference TRBV19 and TRBJ2-3): DGGITQSPKYLFRKEGQNVTLSCEQNLNHDAMYWYRQDPGQGLRLIYYSQIVNDFQKGDIAEGYSVSREKKESFPLTVTSAQKNPTAFYLCASSIAASLGTDTQYFGPGTRLTVL.

V and J are TRBV7-2 and TRBJ1-2; no definite D call. Per germline, CDR1 SGHTA and CDR2 FQGNSA. Deletions cut 1 base from V and 9 bases from J, with 24 bases between. The CDR3 sequence is 17 residues long. The CDR3 DNA reads as TGTGCCAGCAGCTTAGTAGGATCACTATTGGGGAATTGGAGCTACACCTTC. It yields the protein CASSLVGSLLGNWSYTF.

V is TRBV5-1 and J is TRBJ1-2; a possible D gene is TRBD1 (5 bases). Germline V gene sequence: CDR1 SGHRS, CDR2 YFSETQ. The V end lost 7 bases, the J end lost 2 bases, and 18 bases lay between the germline ends. This CDR3 has 15 amino acids. CDR3 bases: TGCGCCAGCCGACTGACAGCTAAGTCAAACTATGGCTACACCTTC. This codes for CASRLTAKSNYGYTF.

The genes are TRBV5-4 and TRBJ2-2, with D perhaps TRBD1 or TRBD2 (6 bases each). Germline loops: CDR1 SGHNT, CDR2 YYREEE (reference sequence). V lost 4 bases, J lost 3 bases, and 13 bases lay in between. There are 15 residues in the CDR3. The CDR3 DNA is TGTGCCAGCAGCGCCCCAAGGGGGGACACCGGGGAGCTGTTTTTT. Protein product: CASSAPRGDTGELFF.

This clone was picked up one time. This chain links TRBV7-8 with TRBJ2-2; possible D gene TRBD1, 8 bases. Trimming left V 2 bases short and J 6 bases short, with 16 bases between. CDR1 and CDR2 from the germline V gene are SGHVS and FQNEAQ. The CDR3 spans 16 residues. As DNA, the CDR3 is TGTGCCAGCAGCTTATGGACAGGGAGGGGAGCCGGGGAGCTGTTTTTT. This codes for CASSLWTGRGAGELFF.

This chain joins TRBV27 and TRBJ1-1; no firm D call. The CDR3 contains 14 residues. With 3 bases removed from V and 0 bases from J, the gap between germline ends came to 8 bases. Germline loops: CDR1 MNHEY, CDR2 SMNVEV (reference sequence). CDR3 region: CASSFYSMNTEAFF. The CDR3 coding sequence is TGTGCCAGCAGTTTCTACAGCATGAACACTGAAGCTTTCTTT.

V gene TRBV3-1 (or the pseudogene TRBV3-2) combines with J gene TRBJ2-5; D ambiguous. From germline, CDR1 is LGHDT and CDR2 YNNKEL (reference sequence). V shed 4 bases and J shed 1 base, with 13 bases lying between them. This CDR3 is 15 amino acids long. This chain's CDR3 is CASSLILPTQETQYF. CDR3 in DNA: TGTGCCAGCAGCCTCATTCTACCAACCCAAGAGACCCAGTACTTC.

The chain is built from TRBV10-3 and TRBJ2-7; TRBD1 is a possible D gene (5 bases). With 4 bases removed from V and 6 bases from J, the gap between germline ends came to 7 bases. This CDR3 is 11 amino acids long. Germline CDR1 is ENHRY and CDR2 is SYGVKD. This CDR3 reads CAISAGSEQYF. The DNA of the CDR3 is TGTGCCATCAGTGCAGGGTCCGAGCAGTACTTC.

The V and J genes are TRBV27 and TRBJ2-5; 9 nucleotides line up with TRBD1. The V gene's germline CDR1 is MNHEY and CDR2 SMNVEV (reference sequence). Germline trimming cut 2 bases from V and 2 bases from J; bases unmatched to any gene: 18. The CDR3 sequence is 20 residues long. The CDR3 loop is CASSLRTPPDYDRGQETQYF. The CDR3 bases are TGTGCCAGCAGTTTACGGACCCCACCCGATTATGACAGGGGGCAAGAGACCCAGTACTTC.

This rearrangement joins TRBV13 to TRBJ1-3, with a tentative D call TRBD1 (6 bases). The germline gives CDR1 PRHDT, CDR2 FYEKMQ (reference sequence). V was trimmed by 4 bases and J by 4 bases, leaving 14 bases between them. The CDR3 runs to 15 residues. DNA of the CDR3: TGTGCCAGCAGCTATACCCGGGACACCGGAAACACCATATATTTT. It specifies CASSYTRDTGNTIYF.

This clone was observed once. The chain carries TRBV29-1 and TRBJ2-7; the match to TRBD1 covers 7 bases. Germline loops: CDR1 SQVTM, CDR2 ANQGSEA. There are 13 residues in the CDR3. The J segment lost 0 bases and the V segment lost 6 bases, leaving 5 bases of the junction unmatched. CDR3 region: CSVGTVYSYEQYF. The CDR3 coding sequence is TGCAGCGTGGGGACAGTTTACTCCTACGAGCAGTACTTC.

In the case of this clone: This CDR3 is also generated by other DNA sequences in the sample. The chain is built from TRBV6-2 or TRBV6-3 and TRBJ2-7; D is unresolved. The V and J ends lost 2 bases and 0 bases respectively, with 2 bases between them. The germline CDR1 and CDR2 sequences are MNHEY and SVGEGT. CDR3 size: 12 residues. The CDR3 nucleotides are TGTGCCAGCAGTTACAGCTCCTACGAGCAGTACTTC. Residues: CASSYSSYEQYF.

The rearrangement uses TRBV6-5 and TRBJ2-3; 7 bases agree with TRBD2. Germline V lookup: CDR1 MNHEY, CDR2 SVGAGI. CDR3 length: 14 residues. Unmatched junction bases numbered 8, after V lost 10 bases and J lost 1 base. The CDR3 sequence is CATRGRAGTDTQYF. CDR3 DNA sequence: TGTGCCACTCGAGGGAGGGCGGGCACAGATACGCAGTATTTT.

The rearrangement links TRBV15 to TRBJ1-1; 9 nucleotides line up with TRBD1. The CDR3 consists of 13 residues. V shed 3 bases and J 10 bases; nucleotides not matched to a gene: 6. Germline V lookup: CDR1 LNHNV, CDR2 YYDKDF (reference sequence). CDR3 sequence reads: CATSRDRGVGAFF. The CDR3 nucleotides read TGTGCCACCAGCAGGGACAGGGGCGTCGGAGCTTTCTTT.

The chain is built from TRBV5-6 and TRBJ2-1; 8 nucleotides line up with TRBD2. Germline CDR1 SGHDT, CDR2 YYEEEE. The CDR3 is made up of 15 amino acids. V gave up 0 bases and J gave up 4 bases; unmatched junction bases: 3. The CDR3 DNA sequence: TGTGCCAGCAGCTTGGTGCGGGAGGTTTACAATGAGCAGTTCTTC. Translation: CASSLVREVYNEQFF. The whole variable domain, remainder taken from reference TRBV5-6 and TRBJ2-1, is DAGVTQSPTHLIKTRGQQVTLRCSPKSGHDTVSWYQQALGQGPQFIFQYYEEEERQRGNFPDRFSGHQFPNYSSELNVNALLLGDSALYLCASSLVREVYNEQFFGPGTRLTVL.

This clone was seen a single time. The genes are TRBV30 and TRBJ2-3; TRBD2 aligns across 9 bases. CDR1 and CDR2 (germline): GTSNPN, SVGIG (reference sequence). The CDR3 is 13 residues long. In DNA, the CDR3 is TGTGCGCGTGCGGGAGGGACATCAGATACGCAGTATTTT. This translates into CARAGGTSDTQYF.

The genes are TRBV18 and TRBJ2-6; D not certain. The CDR3 has 15 residues. V was trimmed by 1 base and J by 3 bases, leaving 7 bases between them. CDR1 and CDR2 (germline): KGHSH, LQKENI. CDR3 nucleotide sequence: TGTGCCAGCTCACCACTGGCCGATGGGGCCAACGTCCTGACTTTC. It codes for CASSPLADGANVLTF.